Below, one T cell receptor (beta chain) is given with its context. Clones were sequenced by immunoSEQ multiplex PCR, and TCRdb holds only the in-frame ones, with some missing. The table lists tens of thousands of clones, around 84% of them singletons, with 25% to 30% in the top ten. Trimming removed 4 bases from V and 7 bases from J, with 7 bases in between. Germline CDR1 is SGHNT and CDR2 is YENEEA. This CDR3 contains 12 residues. The data were taken from a study of blood T cell repertoires in COVID-19. This chain uses TRBV11-3 with TRBJ2-2; D call uncertain. This receptor was identified in a human donor in a cohort sampled during active COVID-19. Sample: peripheral blood. In DNA, the CDR3 is TGTGCCAGCAGCTCGGAGTACGGGGAGCTGTTTTTT. As protein: CASSSEYGELFF.